A selection of T cell receptor beta chains follows, all from one sample in a study of CD8+ T cells in alopecia areata. Profiling relied on immunoSEQ multiplex PCR, and the TCRdb table lists in-frame clones only, not all of them. The sample shows 200,000 to 250,000 clones, 64% of them seen only once. This specimen was CD4+ T cells sorted from blood, taken at week 4, from a patient treated with tofacitinib. The receptors originated from a human donor with alopecia areata. CDR3s include the opening cysteine and the closing phenylalanine or tryptophan. A D gene is named only where the DNA matches it firmly. Size values are once, few and many counts, or a class for expanded clones, and some rows have none.

D gene	clone size	V gene	J gene	CDR3 protein	CDR3 DNA
.	.	TRBV4-2	TRBJ2-1	CASSQESYNEQFF	TGTGCCAGCAGCCAAGAGTCTTACAATGAGCAGTTCTTC
.	.	TRBV7-9	TRBJ1-1	CASSSHMNTEAFF	TGTGCCAGCAGCTCCCACATGAACACTGAAGCTTTCTTT
TRBD1	.	TRBV11-2	TRBJ2-5	CASSFLANRGETQYF	TGTGCCAGCAGCTTTTTGGCGAACAGGGGGGAGACCCAGTACTTC
.	.	TRBV30	TRBJ1-2	CASPRPGNGYTF	TGTGCCTCCCCCCGACCGGGGAATGGCTACACCTTC
.	few	TRBV29-1	TRBJ1-2	CSVESAGYTF	TGCAGCGTTGAAAGCGCCGGCTACACCTTC
.	.	TRBV11-2	TRBJ2-5	CASSLVAEGETQYF	TGTGCCAGCAGCTTAGTGGCAGAGGGGGAGACCCAGTACTTC
.	.	TRBV7-6	TRBJ2-7	CASSLTAVRSYEQYF	TGTGCCAGCAGCTTAACAGCGGTAAGATCCTACGAGCAGTACTTC
.	few	TRBV2	TRBJ1-2	CASSETAAYGYTF	TGTGCCAGCAGTGAAACGGCCGCATATGGCTACACCTTC
.	few	TRBV5-1	TRBJ2-5	CASSLAQGVEETQYF	TGCGCCAGCAGCTTGGCACAGGGAGTCGAAGAGACCCAGTACTTC
TRBD2	.	TRBV10-3	TRBJ2-3	CATGAGGTDTQYF	TGTGCCACGGGAGCGGGAGGCACAGATACGCAGTATTTT
.	.	TRBV7-9	TRBJ2-5	CASSVWDLAETQYF	TGTGCCAGCAGCGTCTGGGATTTGGCTGAGACCCAGTACTTC
TRBD2	few	TRBV6-1	TRBJ2-1	CASSERLLASGVYNEQFF	TGTGCCAGCAGTGAACGGTTATTGGCTAGCGGGGTCTACAATGAGCAGTTCTTC
.	.	TRBV5-1	TRBJ2-3	CASSLAGTPDTQYF	TGCGCCAGCAGCTTGGCTGGGACCCCGGATACGCAGTATTTT
.	.	TRBV7-6	TRBJ2-3	CASSLGQSTDTQYF	TGTGCCAGCAGCTTAGGCCAGAGTACAGATACGCAGTATTTT
TRBD2	.	TRBV5-4	TRBJ2-3	CASSLSGGSTDTQYF	TGTGCCAGCAGCTTGAGCGGGGGGTCCACAGATACGCAGTATTTT
.	.	TRBV7-6	TRBJ2-3	CASSLGVPPTDTQYF	TGTGCCAGCAGCTTGGGGGTCCCCCCTACAGATACGCAGTATTTT
TRBD2	few	TRBV29-1	TRBJ2-3	CSASGRGDTQYF	TGCAGCGCGTCCGGGAGGGGAGATACGCAGTATTTT
.	.	TRBV15	TRBJ2-3	CATTKTANSADTQYF	TGTGCCACCACCAAGACAGCTAACAGTGCAGATACGCAGTATTTT
TRBD1	few	TRBV18	TRBJ2-5	CASSFTRPTGVEQETQYF	TGTGCCAGCTCATTTACCAGACCGACAGGGGTAGAGCAAGAGACCCAGTACTTC
.	.	TRBV30	TRBJ1-1	CAWSRTEAFF	TGTGCCTGGAGCCGAACTGAAGCTTTCTTT
.	.	TRBV9	TRBJ2-3	CASSVEAGAPTDTQYF	TGTGCCAGCAGCGTAGAGGCGGGGGCCCCCACAGATACGCAGTATTTT
TRBD1	once	TRBV29-1	TRBJ1-2	CSVTTGGSYGYTF	TGCAGCGTTACGACAGGGGGCTCCTATGGCTACACCTTC
.	few	TRBV7-9	TRBJ2-3	CASSPGGGSSPTQYF	TGTGCCAGCAGCCCTGGGGGGGGCAGCTCCCCTACGCAGTATTTT
.	.	TRBV5-1	TRBJ1-1	CASSLESWAKEAFF	TGCGCCAGCAGCTTGGAGAGTTGGGCAAAGGAAGCTTTCTTT
.	.	TRBV5-6	TRBJ1-2	CASSPGALYGYTF	TGTGCCAGCAGTCCCGGGGCTTTGTATGGCTACACCTTC
.	once	TRBV7-2	TRBJ2-6	CASSPDSSSGANVLTF	TGTGCCAGCAGCCCTGACAGCTCATCTGGGGCCAACGTCCTGACTTTC
TRBD1	.	TRBV15	TRBJ1-5	CATRSDRGDQPQHF	TGTGCCACCAGGAGCGACAGGGGGGATCAGCCCCAGCATTTT
.	.	TRBV5-4	TRBJ1-6	CASSLYTGQPSPLHF	TGTGCCAGCAGCCTATATACCGGACAACCATCACCCCTCCACTTT
TRBD1	few	TRBV19	TRBJ1-5	CASAVQGAYQPQHF	TGTGCCAGCGCCGTACAGGGGGCTTATCAGCCCCAGCATTTT
.	.	TRBV7-2	TRBJ1-6	CASSFSYNSPLHF	TGTGCCAGCAGCTTCTCCTATAATTCACCCCTCCACTTT
.	.	TRBV4-1	TRBJ1-4	CASSAPGLGGEKLFF	TGCGCCAGCAGCGCTCCGGGACTGGGGGGTGAAAAACTGTTTTTT
.	.	TRBV30	TRBJ2-7	CAWAEQTNYEQYF	TGTGCCTGGGCCGAACAAACAAACTACGAGCAGTACTTC
.	few	TRBV29-1	TRBJ2-1	CSVEGVTFSSYNEQFF	TGCAGCGTTGAGGGCGTTACATTTAGCTCCTACAATGAGCAGTTCTTC
.	.	TRBV29-1	TRBJ1-5	CSVAAGTGTNQPQHF	TGCAGCGTTGCGGCCGGTACCGGGACCAATCAGCCCCAGCATTTT
TRBD1	.	TRBV5-1	TRBJ1-1	CASSWDSNTEAFF	TGCGCCAGCAGCTGGGACAGTAACACTGAAGCTTTCTTT